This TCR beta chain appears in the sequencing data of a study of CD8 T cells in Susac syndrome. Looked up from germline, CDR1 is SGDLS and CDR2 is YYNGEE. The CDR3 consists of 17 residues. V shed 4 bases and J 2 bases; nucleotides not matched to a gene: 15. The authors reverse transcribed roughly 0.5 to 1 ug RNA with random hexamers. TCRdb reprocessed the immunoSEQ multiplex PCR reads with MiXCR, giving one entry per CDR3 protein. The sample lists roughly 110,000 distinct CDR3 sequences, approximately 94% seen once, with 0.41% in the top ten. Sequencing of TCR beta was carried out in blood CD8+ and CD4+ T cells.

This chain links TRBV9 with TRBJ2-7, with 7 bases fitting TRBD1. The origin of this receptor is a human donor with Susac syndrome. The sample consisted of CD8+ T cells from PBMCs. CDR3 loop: CASSPTTGTNFPYEQYF. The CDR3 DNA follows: TGTGCCAGCAGCCCGACGACAGGGACCAACTTCCCCTACGAGCAGTACTTC.